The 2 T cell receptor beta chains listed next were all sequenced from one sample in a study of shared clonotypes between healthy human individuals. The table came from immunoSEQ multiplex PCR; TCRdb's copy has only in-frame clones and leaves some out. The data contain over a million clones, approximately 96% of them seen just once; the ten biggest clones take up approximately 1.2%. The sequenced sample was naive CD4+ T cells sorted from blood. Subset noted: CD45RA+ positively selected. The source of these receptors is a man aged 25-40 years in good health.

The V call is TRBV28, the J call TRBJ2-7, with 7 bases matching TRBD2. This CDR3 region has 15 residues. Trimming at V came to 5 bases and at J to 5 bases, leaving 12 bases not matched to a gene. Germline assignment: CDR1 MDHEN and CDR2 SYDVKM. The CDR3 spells CASSIPHGTINEQYF. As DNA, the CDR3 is TGTGCCAGCAGTATACCCCACGGGACTATAAACGAGCAGTACTTC.

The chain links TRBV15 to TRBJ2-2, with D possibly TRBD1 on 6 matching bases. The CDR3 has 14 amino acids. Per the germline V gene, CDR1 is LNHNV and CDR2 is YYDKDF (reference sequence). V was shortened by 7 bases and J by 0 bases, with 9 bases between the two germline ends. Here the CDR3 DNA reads TGTGCCACCACAGACAGGTCGAACACCGGGGAGCTGTTTTTT. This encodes CATTDRSNTGELFF.